This TCR beta chain was sequenced in a study of post-analysis software for immune sequencing data. Study-wide background: Relapsing-remitting, secondary progressive and progressive-relapsing multiple sclerosis courses were included. Study-level results: Four or five TRBV segments, TRBV5-6, TRBV5-1 and TRBV20-1 among them, were found more frequent in patients than controls. Same-batch samples co-clustered strongly by F measure. Compared against controls, patients with multiple sclerosis displayed significantly lower normalized Chao1 diversity.

About this clonotype: The target antigen is unknown.

The TCR beta cDNA libraries contained unique molecular identifiers. Input of roughly 1 to 11 million T cells yielded roughly 0.5 million cDNA molecules. Via MiXCR, TCRdb re-called the PCR reads, giving one row per CDR3 protein. The sample includes approximately 400,000 distinct CDR3 sequences, less than 35% of them seen just once. Germline V gene data show CDR1 as ENHRY and CDR2 as SYGVKD. CDR3 length: 15 amino acids. The V end lost 8 bases, the J end lost 2 bases, and 15 bases lay between the germline ends. The source is a girl aged 5-17 years with multiple sclerosis. The sample taken for sequencing was blood. This chain joins TRBV10-3 and TRBJ2-2; no clear D. The CDR3 sequence: CAIAPGWQNTGELFF. CDR3 nucleotides: TGTGCCATCGCCCCCGGATGGCAAAACACCGGGGAGCTGTTTTTT.